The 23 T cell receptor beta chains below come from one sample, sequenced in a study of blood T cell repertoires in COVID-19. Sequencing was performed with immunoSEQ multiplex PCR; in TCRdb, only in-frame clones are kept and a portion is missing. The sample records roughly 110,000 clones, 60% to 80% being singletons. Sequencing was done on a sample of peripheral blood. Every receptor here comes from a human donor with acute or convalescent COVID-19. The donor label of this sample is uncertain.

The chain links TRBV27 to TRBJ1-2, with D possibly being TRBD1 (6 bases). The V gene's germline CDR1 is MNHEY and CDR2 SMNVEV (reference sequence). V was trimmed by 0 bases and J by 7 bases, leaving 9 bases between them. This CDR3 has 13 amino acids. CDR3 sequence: CASSLSAGVGYTF. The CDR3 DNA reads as TGTGCCAGCAGTTTATCGGCAGGGGTTGGCTACACCTTC.

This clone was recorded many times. The CDR3 region has the DNA TGTGCCACCAGCCCGGGGATTGGCCTCCTGTACAATGAGCAGTTCTTC. Amino acids: CATSPGIGLLYNEQFF. The chain joins TRBV15 to TRBJ2-1, with a tentative D call TRBD2 (5 bases). Trimming took off 5 bases at V and 4 bases at J, with 18 bases between the two ends. The germline CDR1 and CDR2 sequences are LNHNV and YYDKDF (reference sequence). The CDR3 contains 16 residues.

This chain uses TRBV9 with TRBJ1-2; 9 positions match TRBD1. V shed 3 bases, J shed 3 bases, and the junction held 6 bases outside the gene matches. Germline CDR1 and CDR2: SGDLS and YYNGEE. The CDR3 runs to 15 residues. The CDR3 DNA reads TGTGCCAGCAGCGAAACAGGGGGCAGTGACTATGGCTACACCTTC. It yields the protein CASSETGGSDYGYTF.

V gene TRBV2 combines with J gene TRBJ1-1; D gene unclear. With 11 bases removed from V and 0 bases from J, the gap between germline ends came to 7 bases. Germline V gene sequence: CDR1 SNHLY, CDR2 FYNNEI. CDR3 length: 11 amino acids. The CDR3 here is CAGAVNTEAFF. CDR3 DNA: TGTGCCGGAGCGGTGAACACTGAAGCTTTCTTT.

The CDR3 protein is CASSPAGAGDLQLQETQYF. CDR3 coding DNA: TGTGCCAGCAGCCCCGCAGGGGCGGGGGACCTCCAGCTCCAAGAGACCCAGTACTTC. The chain employs TRBV5-6 and TRBJ2-5, with D perhaps TRBD2 (7 bases). V lost 4 bases and J 1 base, leaving 26 bases between the germline ends. The length of the CDR3 is 19 residues. CDR1 is SGHDT and CDR2 is YYEEEE in the germline V gene.

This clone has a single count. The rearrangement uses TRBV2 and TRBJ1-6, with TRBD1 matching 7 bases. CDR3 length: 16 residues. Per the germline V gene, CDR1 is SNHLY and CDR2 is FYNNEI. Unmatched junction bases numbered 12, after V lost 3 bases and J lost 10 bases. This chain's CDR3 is CASSDLQGMVSSPLHF. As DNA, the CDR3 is TGTGCCAGCAGTGACCTACAGGGGATGGTGTCCTCACCCCTCCACTTT.

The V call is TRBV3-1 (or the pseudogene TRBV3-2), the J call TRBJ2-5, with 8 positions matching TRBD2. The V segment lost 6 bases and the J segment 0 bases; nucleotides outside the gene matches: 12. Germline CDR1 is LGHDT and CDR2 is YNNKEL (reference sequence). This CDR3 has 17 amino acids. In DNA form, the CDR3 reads TGTGCCAGCAGTCTATTTAGACTAGCGACGTACCAAGAGACCCAGTACTTC. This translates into CASSLFRLATYQETQYF.

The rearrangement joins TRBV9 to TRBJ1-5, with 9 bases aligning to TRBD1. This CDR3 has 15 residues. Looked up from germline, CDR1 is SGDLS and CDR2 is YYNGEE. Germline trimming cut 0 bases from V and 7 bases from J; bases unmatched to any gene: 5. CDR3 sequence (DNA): TGTGCCAGCAGCGTAGGGACAGGGGTTGGACAGCCCCAGCATTTT. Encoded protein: CASSVGTGVGQPQHF.

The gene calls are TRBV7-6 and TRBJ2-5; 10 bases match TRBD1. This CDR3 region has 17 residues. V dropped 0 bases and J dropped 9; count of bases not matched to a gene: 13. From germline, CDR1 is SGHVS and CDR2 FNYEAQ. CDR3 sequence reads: CASSLADGSGTGDSQYF. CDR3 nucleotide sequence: TGTGCCAGCAGCTTAGCGGATGGTAGCGGGACAGGGGATTCCCAGTACTTC.

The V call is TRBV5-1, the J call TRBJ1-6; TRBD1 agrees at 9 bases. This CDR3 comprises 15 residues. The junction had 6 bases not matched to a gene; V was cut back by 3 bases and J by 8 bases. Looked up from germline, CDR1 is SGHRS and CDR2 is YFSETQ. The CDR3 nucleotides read TGCGCCAGCAGCTACACAGGGGGCTCTGATTCACCCCTCCACTTT. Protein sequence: CASSYTGGSDSPLHF.

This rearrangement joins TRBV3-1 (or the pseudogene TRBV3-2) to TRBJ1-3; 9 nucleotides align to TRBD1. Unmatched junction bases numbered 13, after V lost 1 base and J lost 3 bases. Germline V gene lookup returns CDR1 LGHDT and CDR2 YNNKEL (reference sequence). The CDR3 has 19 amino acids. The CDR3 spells CASSQALLTGTGIGNTIYF. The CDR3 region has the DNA TGTGCCAGCAGCCAAGCGTTGTTGACCGGGACAGGGATTGGAAACACCATATATTTT.

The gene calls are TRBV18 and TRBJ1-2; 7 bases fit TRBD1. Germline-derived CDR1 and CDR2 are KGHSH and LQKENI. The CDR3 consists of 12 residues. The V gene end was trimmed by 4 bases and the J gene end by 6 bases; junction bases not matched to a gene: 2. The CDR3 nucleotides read TGTGCCAGCTCACGGGACAGTAATGGCTACACCTTC. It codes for CASSRDSNGYTF.

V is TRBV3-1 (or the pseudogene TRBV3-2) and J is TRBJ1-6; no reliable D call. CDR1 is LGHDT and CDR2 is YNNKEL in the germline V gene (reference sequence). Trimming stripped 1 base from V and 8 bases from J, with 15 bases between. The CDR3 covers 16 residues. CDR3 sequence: CASSQGSGLRDSPLHF. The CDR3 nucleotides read TGTGCCAGCAGCCAAGGATCCGGTCTAAGAGATTCACCCCTCCACTTT.

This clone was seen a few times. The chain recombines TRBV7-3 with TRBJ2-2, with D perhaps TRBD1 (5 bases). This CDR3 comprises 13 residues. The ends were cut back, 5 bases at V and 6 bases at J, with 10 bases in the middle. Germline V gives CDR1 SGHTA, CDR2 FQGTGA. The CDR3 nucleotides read TGTGCCAGCAGCAACAGGTTTCCCGGGGAGCTGTTTTTT. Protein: CASSNRFPGELFF.

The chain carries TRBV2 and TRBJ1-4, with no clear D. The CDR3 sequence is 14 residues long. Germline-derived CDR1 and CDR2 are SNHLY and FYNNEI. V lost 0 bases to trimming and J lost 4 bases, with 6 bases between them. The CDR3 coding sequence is TGTGCCAGCAGTGAAGCTCCGCGTAATGAAAAACTGTTTTTT. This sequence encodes CASSEAPRNEKLFF.

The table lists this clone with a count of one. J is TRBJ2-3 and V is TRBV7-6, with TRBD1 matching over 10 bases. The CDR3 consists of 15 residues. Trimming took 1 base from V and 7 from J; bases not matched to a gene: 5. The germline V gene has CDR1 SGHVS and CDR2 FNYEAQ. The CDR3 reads CASSLGTGGVNTQYF. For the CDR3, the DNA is TGTGCCAGCAGCTTAGGGACAGGGGGGGTGAATACGCAGTATTTT.

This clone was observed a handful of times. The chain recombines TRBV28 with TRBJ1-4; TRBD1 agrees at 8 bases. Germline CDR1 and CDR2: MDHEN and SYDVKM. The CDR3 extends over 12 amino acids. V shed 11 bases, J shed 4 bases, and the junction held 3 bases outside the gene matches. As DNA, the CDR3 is TGTGCCTCCAGGGGGCTTAATGAAAAACTGTTTTTT. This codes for CASRGLNEKLFF.

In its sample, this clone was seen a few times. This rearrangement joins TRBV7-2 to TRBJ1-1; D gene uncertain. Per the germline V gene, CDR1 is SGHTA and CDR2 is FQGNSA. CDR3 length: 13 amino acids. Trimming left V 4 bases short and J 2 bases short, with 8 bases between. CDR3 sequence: CASSSQSNTEAFF. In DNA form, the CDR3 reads TGTGCCAGCAGCTCCCAGTCTAACACTGAAGCTTTCTTT. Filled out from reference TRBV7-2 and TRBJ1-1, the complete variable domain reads GAGVSQSPSNKVTEKGKDVELRCDPISGHTALYWYRQSLGQGLEFLIYFQGNSAPDKSGLPSDRFSAERTGGSVSTLTIQRTQQEDSAVYLCASSSQSNTEAFFGQGTRLTVV.

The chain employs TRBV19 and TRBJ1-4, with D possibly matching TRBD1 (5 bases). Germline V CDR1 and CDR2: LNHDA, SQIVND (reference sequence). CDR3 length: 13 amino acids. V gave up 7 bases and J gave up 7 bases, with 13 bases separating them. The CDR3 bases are TGTGCCAGTACTACCGGGACTGTTGAAAAACTGTTTTTT. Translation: CASTTGTVEKLFF.

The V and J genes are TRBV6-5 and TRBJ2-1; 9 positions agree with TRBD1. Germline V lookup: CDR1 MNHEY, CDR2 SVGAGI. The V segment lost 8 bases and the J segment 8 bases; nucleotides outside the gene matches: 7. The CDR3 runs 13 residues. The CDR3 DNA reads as TGTGCCAGCTCCGCCTGGACAGGGGATGAGCAGTTCTTC. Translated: CASSAWTGDEQFF.

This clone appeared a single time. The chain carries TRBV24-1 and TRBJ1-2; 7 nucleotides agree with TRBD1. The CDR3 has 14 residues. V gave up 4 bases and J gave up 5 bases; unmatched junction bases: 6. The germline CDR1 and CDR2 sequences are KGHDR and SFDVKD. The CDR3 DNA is TGTGCCACCAGTGAAATGACAGGGCTTTATGGCTACACCTTC. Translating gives CATSEMTGLYGYTF.

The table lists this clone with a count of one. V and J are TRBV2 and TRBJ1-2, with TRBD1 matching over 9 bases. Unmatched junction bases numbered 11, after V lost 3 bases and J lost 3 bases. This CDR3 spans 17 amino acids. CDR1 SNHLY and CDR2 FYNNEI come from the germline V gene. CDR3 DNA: TGTGCCAGCAGTGACCCGGGACAGGGAGGGTCGGACTATGGCTACACCTTC. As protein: CASSDPGQGGSDYGYTF.

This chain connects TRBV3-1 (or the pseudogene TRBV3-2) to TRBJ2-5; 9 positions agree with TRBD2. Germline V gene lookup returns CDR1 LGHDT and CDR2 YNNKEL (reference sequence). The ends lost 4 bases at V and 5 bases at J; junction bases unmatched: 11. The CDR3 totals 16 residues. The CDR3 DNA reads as TGTGCCAGCAGCCTTTCCCACTTAGCGGGGGAGGAGACCCAGTACTTC. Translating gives CASSLSHLAGEETQYF.